What follows are 22 T cell receptor beta chains derived from one specimen sequenced in a study of early T cells in non-severe SARS-CoV-2 infection. TCRdb reprocessed the 5' RACE reads with MiXCR, giving one entry per CDR3 protein. The sample has fewer than 60,000 distinct CDR3 sequences, about a tenth seen once. The sequencing used whole blood, collected at baseline. The receptors originated from an adult who was a healthcare worker with PCR-confirmed SARS-CoV-2 infection or an uninfected control (not recorded which).

This clonotype was found a few times. The chain joins TRBV27 to TRBJ2-7; no definite D call. Germline V CDR1 and CDR2: MNHEY, SMNVEV (reference sequence). The CDR3 has 16 residues. V lost 5 bases and J 6 bases, leaving 23 bases between the germline ends. The CDR3 here is CASSLLTGSSGSEQYF. CDR3 DNA: TGTGCCAGCAGTCTCCTCACCGGGTCTTCTGGATCCGAGCAGTACTTC.

In this sample, this clonotype turned up many times. J is TRBJ2-2 and V is TRBV20-1; D could derive from TRBD1 or TRBD2 (5 bases each). This CDR3 spans 13 amino acids. Germline-derived CDR1 and CDR2 are DFQATT and SNEGSKA (reference sequence). In DNA, the CDR3 is TGCAGCATAGGGACGGCCCGCGCCGGGGAGCTGTTTTTT. Protein sequence: CSIGTARAGELFF.

This clonotype was detected many times. The rearrangement uses TRBV12-5 and TRBJ2-3; the D call may be TRBD1 or TRBD2 (5 bases each). This CDR3 is 12 amino acids long. V lost 4 bases and J lost 8, with 10 bases in between. The V gene's germline CDR1 is LGHNT and CDR2 FRNRAP. Here the CDR3 reads CASGSGRATQYF. The CDR3 bases are TGTGCTAGTGGTTCGGGGCGGGCTACGCAGTATTTT.

This clonotype has ten or more counts. V is TRBV11-2 and J is TRBJ2-1; D remains ambiguous. This CDR3 spans 13 amino acids. The ends were cut back, 0 bases at V and 11 bases at J, with 11 bases in the middle. Germline lookup yields CDR1 SGHAT and CDR2 FQNNGV. CDR3 coding DNA: TGTGCCAGCAGCTTAGATCTAGAGGCGAAGCAGTTCTTC. Encoded protein: CASSLDLEAKQFF.

Many counts were recorded for this clonotype. The chain couples TRBV7-9 to TRBJ1-2, with TRBD1 as a possible D gene (5 bases). Germline assignment: CDR1 SEHNR and CDR2 FQNEAQ (reference sequence). The CDR3 is 13 residues long. V gave up 10 bases and J gave up 2 bases, with 14 bases separating them. CDR3 region: CANSRDGNYGYTF. CDR3 sequence (DNA): TGTGCCAACTCCCGGGACGGGAACTATGGCTACACCTTC.

V gene TRBV20-1 combines with J gene TRBJ2-1; D may be TRBD2 (6 bases). The ends were cut back, 6 bases at V and 6 bases at J, with 18 bases in the middle. Germline V lookup: CDR1 DFQATT, CDR2 SNEGSKA (reference sequence). This CDR3 has 14 residues. The CDR3 loop is CSALRGTTANEQFF. The CDR3 DNA is TGCAGTGCATTACGCGGGACCACTGCCAATGAGCAGTTCTTC.

The gene calls are TRBV18 and TRBJ2-3, with 12 bases matching TRBD2. The V segment lost 6 bases and the J segment 1 base; nucleotides outside the gene matches: 8. Germline lookup yields CDR1 KGHSH and CDR2 LQKENI. This CDR3 spans 17 amino acids. The CDR3 DNA reads as TGTGCCAGCTCTTACAGTAGGACTAGCGGGGGCACAGATACGCAGTATTTT. It specifies CASSYSRTSGGTDTQYF.

This clonotype was seen only a few times. V and J are TRBV5-1 and TRBJ2-5; TRBD2 might be the D (6 bases). Germline assignment: CDR1 SGHRS and CDR2 YFSETQ. The germline V and J ends were trimmed by 0 bases and 1 base, with 10 bases remaining between them. The CDR3 is made up of 15 amino acids. As DNA, the CDR3 is TGCGCCAGCAGCTTGGGGGCGGGGACCCAAGAGACCCAGTACTTC. Translated: CASSLGAGTQETQYF.

This clonotype was seen repeatedly, ten times or more. The rearrangement links TRBV28 to TRBJ2-5, with D maybe TRBD1 (6 bases). This CDR3 is 14 amino acids long. The germline CDR1 and CDR2 sequences are MDHEN and SYDVKM. V shed 3 bases and J shed 1 base, with 9 bases lying between them. Here the CDR3 DNA reads TGTGCCAGCAGTTTTGGGGGCCGCCAAGAGACCCAGTACTTC. This sequence encodes CASSFGGRQETQYF. The variable domain in full, completed from reference TRBV28 and TRBJ2-5, reads DVKVTQSSRYLVKRTGEKVFLECVQDMDHENMFWYRQDPGLGLRLIYFSYDVKMKEKGDIPEGYSVSREKKERFSLILESASTNQTSMYLCASSFGGRQETQYFGPGTRLLVL.

There are many counts of this clonotype. The gene calls are TRBV20-1 and TRBJ2-3, with D maybe TRBD2 (6 bases). The V end lost 6 bases, the J end lost 2 bases, and 12 bases lay between the germline ends. This CDR3 spans 13 amino acids. Germline V gene data show CDR1 as DFQATT and CDR2 as SNEGSKA (reference sequence). CDR3 residues: CSARLELTDTQYF. For the CDR3, the DNA is TGCAGTGCGAGACTAGAGCTCACAGATACGCAGTATTTT.

The chain carries TRBV7-2 and TRBJ2-7; D possibly corresponds to TRBD1 (5 bases). The germline CDR1 and CDR2 sequences are SGHTA and FQGNSA. Trimming stripped 5 bases from V and 4 bases from J, with 12 bases between. The length of the CDR3 is 13 residues. In nucleotides, the CDR3 is TGTGCCAGCAGCAAAGAAGCAGGGTACGAGCAGTACTTC. Translated: CASSKEAGYEQYF.

This clonotype was picked up a small number of times. The rearrangement links TRBV29-1 to TRBJ2-3; TRBD1 agrees at 8 bases. With 7 bases clipped from V and 6 bases from J, the junction kept 6 bases outside the gene matches. CDR1 is SQVTM, CDR2 ANQGSEA, per germline. The CDR3 runs 12 residues. The CDR3 is CSAVDRVDTQYF. The CDR3 nucleotides are TGCAGCGCTGTGGACAGGGTGGATACGCAGTATTTT.

The genes are TRBV30 and TRBJ1-6; TRBD1 agrees at 10 bases. The CDR3 runs to 13 residues. Losses at the gene ends were 4 bases for V and 8 bases for J; bases not matched to a gene: 2. CDR1 is GTSNPN, CDR2 SVGIG, per germline (reference sequence). The CDR3 DNA is TGTGCCTGGACGGACAGGGGGGATTCACCCCTCCACTTT. It specifies CAWTDRGDSPLHF.

V and J are TRBV30 and TRBJ2-7; D is possibly TRBD1 (6 bases). The germline V and J ends were trimmed by 5 bases and 6 bases, with 11 bases remaining between them. The germline CDR1 and CDR2 sequences are GTSNPN and SVGIG (reference sequence). The length of the CDR3 is 11 residues. CDR3 protein: CAWGQLSEQYF. In nucleotides, the CDR3 is TGTGCCTGGGGACAGCTCTCCGAGCAGTACTTC.

In this sample, this clonotype turned up a few times. The chain is built from TRBV6-2 or TRBV6-3 and TRBJ2-1; 8 nucleotides agree with TRBD2. Losses at the gene ends were 7 bases for V and 9 bases for J; bases not matched to a gene: 11. The CDR3 consists of 14 residues. Per germline, CDR1 MNHEY and CDR2 SVGEGT. DNA of the CDR3: TGTGCCAGCACTCGCGGGGGGCGCGAATCTGAGCAGTTCTTC. This sequence encodes CASTRGGRESEQFF.

The chain is built from TRBV5-8 and TRBJ2-2; D remains unclear. The V end lost 4 bases, the J end lost 6 bases, and 16 bases lay between the germline ends. The CDR3 loop spans 15 amino acids. The V gene's germline CDR1 is SGHTS and CDR2 YDEGEE. CDR3 DNA: TGTGCCAGCAGCCTACGGACGGCCGCCGCCGGGGAGCTGTTTTTT. Protein product: CASSLRTAAAGELFF.

The table lists this clonotype with a few counts. V usage is TRBV12-3 or TRBV12-4 and J usage is TRBJ2-1; D unresolved. V was cut by 6 bases and J by 7 bases, with 13 bases left in between. This CDR3 region has 13 residues. CDR3 region: CASSRTHGNEQFF. DNA of the CDR3: TGTGCCAGCAGCAGGACCCATGGAAATGAGCAGTTCTTC.

CDR3 sequence (DNA): TGTGCCAGCAGTGAATCGCGGGGCTCCCATTCACCCCTCCACTTT. This encodes CASSESRGSHSPLHF. The chain links TRBV2 to TRBJ1-6; tentatively, D is TRBD1 (5 bases). The CDR3 has 15 amino acids. CDR1 is SNHLY, CDR2 FYNNEI, per germline. With 2 bases removed from V and 8 bases from J, the gap between germline ends came to 13 bases.

This chain uses TRBV29-1 with TRBJ2-3; 9 bases are a match to TRBD2. Germline CDR1 reads SQVTM; CDR2 reads ANQGSEA. CDR3 length equals 15 residues. V shed 3 bases, J shed 5 bases, and the junction held 9 bases outside the gene matches. The CDR3 spells CSVDTAGGQGDTQYF. DNA for the CDR3: TGCAGCGTTGATACGGCGGGAGGGCAAGGAGATACGCAGTATTTT.

This clonotype was counted ten times or more. The chain carries TRBV2 and TRBJ1-6; no clear D. V shed 7 bases and J shed 2 bases, with 9 bases lying between them. Germline-derived CDR1 and CDR2 are SNHLY and FYNNEI. The CDR3 loop spans 14 amino acids. The CDR3 region has the DNA TGTGCCAGCAAGGGTGGGACCTATAATTCACCCCTCCACTTT. This translates into CASKGGTYNSPLHF. The full variable domain, completed using reference TRBV2 and TRBJ1-6, is EPEVTQTPSHQVTQMGQEVILRCVPISNHLYFYWYRQILGQKVEFLVSFYNNEISEKSEIFDDQFSVERPDGSNFTLKIRSTKLEDSAMYFCASKGGTYNSPLHFGNGTRLTVT.

This clonotype appeared many times. The V gene is TRBV27, the J gene TRBJ2-7; D call uncertain. The CDR3 spans 13 residues. From germline, CDR1 is MNHEY and CDR2 SMNVEV (reference sequence). Trimming left V 8 bases short and J 0 bases short, with 11 bases between. The CDR3, as DNA: TGTGCCAGCTCACGCTATGGCTCCTACGAGCAGTACTTC. It translates to CASSRYGSYEQYF.

This clonotype was seen many times. The chain recombines TRBV20-1 with TRBJ1-5; D is unresolved. This CDR3 is built from 14 residues. Trimming removed 5 bases from V and 0 bases from J, with 11 bases in between. In germline, CDR1 is DFQATT, CDR2 SNEGSKA (reference sequence). DNA for the CDR3: TGCAGTGCTGCAGCCATCTCTAGCAATCAGCCCCAGCATTTT. The encoded protein is CSAAAISSNQPQHF.